A selection of T cell receptor beta chains follows, all from one sample in a study of memory CD4+ T cells and cytomegalovirus serostatus. The protocol was immunoSEQ multiplex PCR, while the TCRdb copy is restricted to in-frame clones and leaves out a portion. This sample yields about 80,000 clones, of which around 80% are seen a single time; around 0.73% belongs to the top ten. Sequenced material: memory CD4+ T cells from blood. The source is an adult in good health and CMV-seronegative. Each CDR3 is given without its conserved first and last residue.

>TRBJ2-1|15|TRBV27
ASSLSRDRVSYNEQF
>TRBJ2-2|14|TRBV2
ASSALAGGNTGELF
>TRBJ1-5|14|TRBV2
ASSDDRVGGNQPQH
>TRBJ1-1|14|TRBV9
ASSAAQGAMNTEAF
>TRBJ1-2|11|TRBV7-2
ASDEDRDYGYT
>TRBJ2-1|13|TRBV7-2
ASSTTSGGYNEQF
>TRBJ1-5|12|TRBV6-5
ASRRQASNQPQH
>TRBJ1-2|12|TRBV6-1
ASSEQQGTTGYT
>TRBJ1-5|11|TRBV7-2
ASSVYSNQPQH
>TRBJ1-1|11|TRBV7-6
ASSPTRQSEAF
>TRBJ1-2|14|TRBV5-5
ASSAGVTGRGYGYT
>TRBJ2-7|13|TRBV5-6
ASSPGGFRAYEQY
>TRBJ2-1|13|TRBV2
ASGNDPPGDNEQF
>TRBJ2-5|14|TRBV7-9
ASSRGRDRVLETQY
>TRBJ1-5|14|TRBV6-6
ASSYSGGGGYQPQH
>TRBJ2-1|13|TRBV12-5
ASGLGLAYYNEQF
>TRBJ2-7|13|TRBV6-5
ASSSTQGTPHEQY
>TRBJ2-7|13|TRBV18
ASSPPGTGNYEQY
>TRBJ1-5|14|TRBV7-9
ASSSIEAGAGQPQH
>TRBJ1-1|11|TRBV29-1
SVTMRRNTEAF
>TRBJ2-1|17|TRBV7-8
ASSSEQHSWGSSYNEQF
>TRBJ1-4|12|TRBV5-4
ASSPGAQNEKLF
>TRBJ1-2|11|TRBV29-1
SVAGVPGSGYT
>TRBJ2-3|12|TRBV7-2
ASSLAERADTQY
>TRBJ1-6|12|TRBV6-5
ASRGTGHNSPLH
>TRBJ2-7|13|TRBV6-1
ASNLDRVIRYEQY
>TRBJ1-2|13|TRBV4-3
ASSQVNREDYGYT
>TRBJ2-1|12|TRBV7-3
ASIWEGPHNEQF
>TRBJ2-1|13|TRBV14
ASSQVQGRGSEQF
>TRBJ2-2|12|TRBV6-5
ASRRTGDSGELF
>TRBJ2-5|13|TRBV18
ASSGPRDRGETQY
>TRBJ2-7|11|TRBV18
ASSPSITYEQY
>TRBJ2-7|11|TRBV6-5
ASSRPGAHEQY
>TRBJ1-3|14|TRBV30
AWRRDRGSTGNTIY
>TRBJ1-1|12|TRBV6-5
ASSRSRVNTEAF
>TRBJ2-7|12|TRBV5-4
ASSSKGAGYEQY
>TRBJ1-4|15|TRBV7-2
ASSFSSGQGLNEKLF
>TRBJ2-5|12|TRBV10-3
AISGGDGEETQY
>TRBJ1-4|13|TRBV15
ATSRDPGTNEKLF
>TRBJ1-6|11|TRBV30
AWSTGGNSPLH
>TRBJ1-4|13|TRBV5-6
ASSPAGRANEKLF